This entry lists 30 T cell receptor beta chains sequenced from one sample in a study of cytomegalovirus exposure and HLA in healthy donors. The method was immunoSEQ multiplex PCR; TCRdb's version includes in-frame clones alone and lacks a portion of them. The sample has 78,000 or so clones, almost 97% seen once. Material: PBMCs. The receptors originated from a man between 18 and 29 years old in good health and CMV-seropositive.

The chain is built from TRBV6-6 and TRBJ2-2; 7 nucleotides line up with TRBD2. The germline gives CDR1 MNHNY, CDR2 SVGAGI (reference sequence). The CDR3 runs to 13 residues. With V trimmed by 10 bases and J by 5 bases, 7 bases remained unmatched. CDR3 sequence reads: CATRTSGTGELFF. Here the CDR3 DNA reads TGTGCCACCCGGACTAGTGGGACCGGGGAGCTGTTTTTT.

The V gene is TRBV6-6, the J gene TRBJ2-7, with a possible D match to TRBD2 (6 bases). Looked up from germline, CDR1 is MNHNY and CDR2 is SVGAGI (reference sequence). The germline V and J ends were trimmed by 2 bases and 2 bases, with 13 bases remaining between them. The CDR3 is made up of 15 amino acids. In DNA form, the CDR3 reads TGTGCCAGCAGTTACGGGTCGGGAGAAGCCTACGAGCAGTACTTC. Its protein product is CASSYGSGEAYEQYF.

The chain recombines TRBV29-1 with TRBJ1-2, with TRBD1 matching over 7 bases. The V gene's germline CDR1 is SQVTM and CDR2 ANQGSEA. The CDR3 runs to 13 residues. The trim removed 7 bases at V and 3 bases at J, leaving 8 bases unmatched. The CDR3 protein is CSGYRGSDYGYTF. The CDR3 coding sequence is TGCAGCGGCTACAGGGGATCTGACTATGGCTACACCTTC.

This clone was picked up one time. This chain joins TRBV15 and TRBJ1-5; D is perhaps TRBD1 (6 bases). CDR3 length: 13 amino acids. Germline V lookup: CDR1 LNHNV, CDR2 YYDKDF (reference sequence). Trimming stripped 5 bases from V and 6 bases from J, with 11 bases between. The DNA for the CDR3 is TGTGCCACCAGCCGGGGAGGGGGTCAGCCCCAGCATTTT. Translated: CATSRGGGQPQHF.

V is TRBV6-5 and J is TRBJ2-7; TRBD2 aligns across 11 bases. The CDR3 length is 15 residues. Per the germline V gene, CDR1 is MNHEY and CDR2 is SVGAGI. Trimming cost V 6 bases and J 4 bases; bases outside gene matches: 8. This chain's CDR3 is CASRQLAGVSYEQYF. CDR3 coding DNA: TGTGCCAGCAGGCAACTAGCGGGAGTATCATACGAGCAGTACTTC.

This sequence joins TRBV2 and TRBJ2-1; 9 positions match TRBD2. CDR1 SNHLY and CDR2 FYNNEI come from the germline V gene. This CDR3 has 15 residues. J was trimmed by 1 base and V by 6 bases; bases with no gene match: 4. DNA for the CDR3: TGTGCCAGCAGGCGGGAGGGCCTATCCTACAATGAGCAGTTCTTC. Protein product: CASRREGLSYNEQFF.

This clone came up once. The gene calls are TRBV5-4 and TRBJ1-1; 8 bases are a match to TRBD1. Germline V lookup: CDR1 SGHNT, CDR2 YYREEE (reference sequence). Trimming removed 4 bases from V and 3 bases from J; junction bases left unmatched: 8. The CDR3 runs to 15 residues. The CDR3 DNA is TGTGCCAGCAGCACAAGGACAGGGCGGGACACTGAAGCTTTCTTT. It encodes CASSTRTGRDTEAFF.

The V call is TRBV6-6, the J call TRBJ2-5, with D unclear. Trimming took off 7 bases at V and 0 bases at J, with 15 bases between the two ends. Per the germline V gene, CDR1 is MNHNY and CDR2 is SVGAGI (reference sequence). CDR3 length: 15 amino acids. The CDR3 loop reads CASKDSLIDQETQYF. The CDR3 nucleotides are TGTGCCAGCAAAGATAGCCTTATCGACCAAGAGACCCAGTACTTC.

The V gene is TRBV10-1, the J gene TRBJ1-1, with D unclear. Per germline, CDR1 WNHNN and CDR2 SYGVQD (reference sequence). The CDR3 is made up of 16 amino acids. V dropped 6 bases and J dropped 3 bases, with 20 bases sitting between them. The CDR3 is CASRSGPPRGDTEAFF. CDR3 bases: TGCGCCAGCAGGAGTGGACCGCCCCGCGGGGACACTGAAGCTTTCTTT.

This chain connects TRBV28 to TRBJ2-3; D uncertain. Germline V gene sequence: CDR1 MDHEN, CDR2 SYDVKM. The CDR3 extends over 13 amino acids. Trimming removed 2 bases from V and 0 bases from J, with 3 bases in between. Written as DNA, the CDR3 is TGTGCCAGCAGTTTACTAAGCACAGATACGCAGTATTTT. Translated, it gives CASSLLSTDTQYF.

The CDR3 is CASSRDSPGTGELFF. CDR3 coding DNA: TGTGCCAGCAGTAGAGACAGTCCAGGGACCGGGGAGCTGTTTTTT. The V call is TRBV28, the J call TRBJ2-2; tentatively, D is TRBD1 (5 bases). Trimming shortened V by 5 bases and J by 5 bases, and 15 bases separated the two germline ends. CDR1 is MDHEN, CDR2 SYDVKM, per germline. CDR3 length equals 15 residues.

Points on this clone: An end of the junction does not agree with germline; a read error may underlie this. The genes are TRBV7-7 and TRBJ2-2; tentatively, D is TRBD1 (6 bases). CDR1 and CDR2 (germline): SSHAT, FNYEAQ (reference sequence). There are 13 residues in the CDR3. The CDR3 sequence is CASSYRDTGELFF. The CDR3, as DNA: TGTGCTAGCAGCTACAGGGACACCGGGGAGCTGTTTTTT. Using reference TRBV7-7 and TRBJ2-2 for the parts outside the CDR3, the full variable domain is GAGVSQSPRYKVTKRGQDVTLRCDPISSHATLYWYQQALGQGPEFLTYFNYEAQPDKSGLPSDRFSAERPEGSISTLTIQRTEQRDSAMYRCASSYRDTGELFFGEGSRLTVL.

Here the CDR3 reads CASGSDSLGNTIYF. CDR3 coding DNA: TGTGCTAGTGGTTCGGACAGCCTCGGAAACACCATATATTTT. The genes are TRBV12-5 and TRBJ1-3; maybe TRBD1 (6 bases). Deletions cut 4 bases from V and 4 bases from J, with 11 bases between. Germline loops: CDR1 LGHNT, CDR2 FRNRAP. CDR3 size: 14 residues.

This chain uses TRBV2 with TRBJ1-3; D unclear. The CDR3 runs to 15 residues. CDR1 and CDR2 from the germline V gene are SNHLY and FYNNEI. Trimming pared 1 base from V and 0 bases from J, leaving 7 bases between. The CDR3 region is CASSEERDSGNTIYF. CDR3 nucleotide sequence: TGTGCCAGCAGTGAAGAGCGTGACTCTGGAAACACCATATATTTT.

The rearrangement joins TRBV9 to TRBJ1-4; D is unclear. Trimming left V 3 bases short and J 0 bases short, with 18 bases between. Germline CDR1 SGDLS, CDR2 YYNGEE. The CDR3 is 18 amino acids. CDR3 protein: CASSDPTEGGTTNEKLFF. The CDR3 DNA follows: TGTGCCAGCAGCGACCCGACCGAGGGAGGCACAACTAATGAAAAACTGTTTTTT. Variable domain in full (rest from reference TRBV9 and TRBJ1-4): DSGVTQTPKHLITATGQRVTLRCSPRSGDLSVYWYQQSLDQGLQFLIQYYNGEERAKGNILERFSAQQFPDLHSELNLSSLELGDSALYFCASSDPTEGGTTNEKLFFGSGTQLSVL.

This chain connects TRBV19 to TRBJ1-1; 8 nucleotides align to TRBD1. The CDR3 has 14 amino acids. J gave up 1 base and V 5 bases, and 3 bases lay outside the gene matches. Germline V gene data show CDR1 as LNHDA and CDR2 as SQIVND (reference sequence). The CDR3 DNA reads TGTGCCAGTAGTTTAGGACAGGGGAACACTGAAGCTTTCTTT. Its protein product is CASSLGQGNTEAFF.

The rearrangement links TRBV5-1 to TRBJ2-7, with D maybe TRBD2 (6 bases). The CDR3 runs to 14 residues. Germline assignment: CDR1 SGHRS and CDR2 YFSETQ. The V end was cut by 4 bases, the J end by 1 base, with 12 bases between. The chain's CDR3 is CASSPGTGSYEQYF. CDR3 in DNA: TGCGCCAGCAGCCCCGGGACTGGGTCCTACGAGCAGTACTTC.

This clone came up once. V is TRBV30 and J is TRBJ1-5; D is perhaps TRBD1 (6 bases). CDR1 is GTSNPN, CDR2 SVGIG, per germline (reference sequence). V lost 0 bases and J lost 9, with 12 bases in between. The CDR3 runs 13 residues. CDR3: CAWSVSTGSPQHF. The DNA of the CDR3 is TGTGCCTGGAGTGTAAGCACAGGGTCGCCCCAGCATTTT.

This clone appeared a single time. The CDR3 reads CASSAQQGPYGYTF. The CDR3 DNA is TGCGCCAGCAGCGCTCAACAGGGCCCCTATGGCTACACCTTC. V is TRBV10-1 and J is TRBJ1-2, with D tentatively TRBD1 (6 bases). V lost 6 bases and J 4 bases, leaving 15 bases between the germline ends. The CDR3 has 14 amino acids. The germline CDR1 and CDR2 sequences are WNHNN and SYGVQD (reference sequence).

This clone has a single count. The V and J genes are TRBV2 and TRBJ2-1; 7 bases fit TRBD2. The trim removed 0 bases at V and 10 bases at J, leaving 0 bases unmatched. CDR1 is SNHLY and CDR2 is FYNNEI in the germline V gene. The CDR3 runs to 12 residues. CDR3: CASSEAGGEQFF. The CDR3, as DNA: TGTGCCAGCAGTGAAGCGGGAGGGGAGCAGTTCTTC.

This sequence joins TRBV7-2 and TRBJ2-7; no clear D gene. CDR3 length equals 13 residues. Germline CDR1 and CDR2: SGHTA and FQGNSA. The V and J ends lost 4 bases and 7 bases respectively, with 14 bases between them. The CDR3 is CASSSLLSGEQYF. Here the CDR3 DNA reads TGTGCCAGCAGCTCACTACTCTCTGGGGAGCAGTACTTC. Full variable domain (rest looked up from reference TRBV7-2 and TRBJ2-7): GAGVSQSPSNKVTEKGKDVELRCDPISGHTALYWYRQSLGQGLEFLIYFQGNSAPDKSGLPSDRFSAERTGGSVSTLTIQRTQQEDSAVYLCASSSLLSGEQYFGPGTRLTVT.

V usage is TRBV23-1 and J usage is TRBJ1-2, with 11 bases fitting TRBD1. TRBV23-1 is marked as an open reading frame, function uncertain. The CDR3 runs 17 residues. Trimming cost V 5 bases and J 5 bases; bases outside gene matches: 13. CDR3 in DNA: TGCGCCAGCAGTTCCCCGAGGACAGGGGGCGATAAATATGGCTACACCTTC. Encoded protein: CASSSPRTGGDKYGYTF.

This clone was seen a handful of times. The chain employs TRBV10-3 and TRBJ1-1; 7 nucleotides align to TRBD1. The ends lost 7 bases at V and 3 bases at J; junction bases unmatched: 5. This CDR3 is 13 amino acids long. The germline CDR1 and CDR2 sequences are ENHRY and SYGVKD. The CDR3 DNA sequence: TGTGCCATCACAAGGGGGCGAGACACTGAAGCTTTCTTT. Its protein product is CAITRGRDTEAFF.

CDR3 nucleotides: TGTGCCAGCAGCGTTAGCGGGAGTACGTACAATGAGCAGTTCTTC. Protein: CASSVSGSTYNEQFF. This rearrangement joins TRBV9 to TRBJ2-1, with TRBD2 matching 9 bases. The V gene end was trimmed by 2 bases and the J gene end by 4 bases; junction bases not matched to a gene: 4. Germline V gene sequence: CDR1 SGDLS, CDR2 YYNGEE. This CDR3 has 15 residues.

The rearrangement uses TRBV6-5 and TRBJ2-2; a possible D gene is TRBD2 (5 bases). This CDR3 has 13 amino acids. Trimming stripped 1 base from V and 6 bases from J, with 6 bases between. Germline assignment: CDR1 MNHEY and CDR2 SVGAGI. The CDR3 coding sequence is TGTGCCAGCAGTTACTTAGCGTCCGGGGAGCTGTTTTTT. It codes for CASSYLASGELFF.

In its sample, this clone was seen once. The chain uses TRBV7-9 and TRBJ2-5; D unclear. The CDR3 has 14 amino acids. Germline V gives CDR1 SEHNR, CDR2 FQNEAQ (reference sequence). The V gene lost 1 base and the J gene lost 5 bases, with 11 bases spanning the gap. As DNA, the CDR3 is TGTGCCAGCAGCTTAGAATCGCGGTGGGAGACCCAGTACTTC. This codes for CASSLESRWETQYF.

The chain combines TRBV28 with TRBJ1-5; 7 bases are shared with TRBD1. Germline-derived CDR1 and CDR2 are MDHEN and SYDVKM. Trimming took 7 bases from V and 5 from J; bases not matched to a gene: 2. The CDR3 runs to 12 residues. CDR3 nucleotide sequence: TGTGCCAGCACTACAGGGGATCAGCCCCAGCATTTT. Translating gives CASTTGDQPQHF.

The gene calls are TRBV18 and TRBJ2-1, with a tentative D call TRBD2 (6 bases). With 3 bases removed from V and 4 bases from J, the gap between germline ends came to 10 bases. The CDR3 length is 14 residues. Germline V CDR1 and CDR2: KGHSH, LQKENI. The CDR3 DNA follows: TGTGCCAGCTCACCTCGGGACTTATACAATGAGCAGTTCTTC. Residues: CASSPRDLYNEQFF.

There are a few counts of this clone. This CDR3 reads CASSERDLAGDTQYF. The CDR3 DNA reads as TGTGCCAGCAGTGAAAGGGACTTAGCGGGAGATACGCAGTATTTT. The V and J genes are TRBV6-1 and TRBJ2-3; 7 positions match TRBD2. The trim removed 2 bases at V and 5 bases at J, leaving 7 bases unmatched. This CDR3 region has 15 residues. The germline CDR1 and CDR2 sequences are MNHNS and SASEGT.

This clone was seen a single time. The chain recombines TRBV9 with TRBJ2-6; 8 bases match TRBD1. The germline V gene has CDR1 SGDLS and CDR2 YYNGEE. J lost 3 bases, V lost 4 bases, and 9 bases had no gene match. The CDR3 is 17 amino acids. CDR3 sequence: CASSIELTGGGANVLTF. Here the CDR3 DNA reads TGTGCCAGCAGCATAGAATTAACAGGGGGTGGGGCCAACGTCCTGACTTTC.